The T cell receptor (beta chain) under discussion was sequenced for a study of T cells after yellow fever vaccination (dated by TCRdb to about 2019). Some background on the complete study: The SMART-Seq v4 Ultra Low Input RNA kit was used to prepare libraries from fractions with low cell numbers. To follow T-cell clones before and after primary and booster YFV17D yellow fever vaccination, bulk TCR alpha and beta repertoires were sequenced over time. The cohort comprised two healthy male donors, one aged 18 to 30 and one aged 30 to 39 years. Blood samples were taken at several timepoints before and after primary and secondary immunization, and bulk PBMC replicates and cell subsets were isolated. The paper as a whole reports these results and caveats: The study included only two donors, which limits how far the findings can be generalized. Because abundant contaminating clonotypes from the bulk population could be contained in FACS-sorted repertoires, computational filtering was required. Most clones expanded after primary vaccination were re-detected after the booster (around 96% of CD4 and around nine tenths of CD8), suggesting broad memory maintenance. A small share of clonotypes was detected in both CD4 and CD8 compartments, with the overlap likely arising from convergent recombination. The secondary T-cell response was found to be weaker but faster than the primary response, with a peak reached on day 5 rather than on day 15.

This clonotype was seen a few times. Its antigen is currently not known. No much larger clone exists at a distance of one base, and base qualities are not known. CDR1 and CDR2, per the germline V gene, are MNHNS and SASEGT. The CDR3 spans 16 residues, from the cysteine through the phenylalanine. Of all the DNA, just the CDR3 is kept, 48 bases in frame from base 1. Trimming takes 5 bases off V and 4 bases off J; junction bases not matched to a gene: 7. The treatment or condition label on this specimen signifies: live attenuated yellow fever vaccine strain. PBMCs were isolated from peripheral blood using a standard Ficoll-Paque protocol. Dynabeads CD4 and CD8 positive selection kits were used to isolate CD4 and CD8 T-cell fractions. TriZol was used to extract RNA from bulk PBMCs, from CD4 and CD8 fractions, and from dextramer-positive and dextramer-negative fractions. TCR cDNA was synthesized by 5'RACE template switching, which introduced a universal primer site and unique molecular identifiers. cDNA synthesis was primed from both the TCR alpha and TCR beta constant segments. Library amplification used two PCR steps, and the second PCR step added sample barcodes and sequencing adapters. Sequencing of libraries was done on Illumina HiSeq 2500 (2x100 bp) or NovaSeq (2x150 bp). Per the original workflow: Reads were demultiplexed and collapsed into UMI consensus sequences with MIGEC, and V(D)J alignment was performed with MiXCR. Vaccine-responding clonotypes were identified with edgeR using replicate PBMC samples, with FDR below 0.01 and a log2 fold change above 5 up to day 15 being required. Each bulk clonotype received a CD4 or CD8 identity based on whether the sequenced CD4 or CD8 repertoire contained that clonotype at higher abundance. In-frame beta chains were kept once TCRdb had trimmed the public reads at Q25 with fastp and called clones with MiXCR. Duplicate CDR3 protein sequences are folded into a single record with the most common DNA and genes. In this record, the V and J calls reflect TCRdb's handling and not the investigators' own analysis. A total of around 100,000 distinct CDR3 sequences appear in this sample, 6.5% to 9% of them only once. In total, the top ten clones hold roughly 27% of the sample.

This clonotype was obtained from a man aged 25-40 years who received the YFV17D yellow fever vaccine. Specimen: CD8+ T cells sorted from PBMCs, collected 45 days after the yellow fever booster vaccination. In this chain, TRBV6-1 is recombined with TRBJ2-1; TRBD2 lines up with 11 middle nucleotides. In nucleotides, the sequence is TGTGCCAGCAGTCAGCCTAGCGGGAGGTCTTACAATGAGCAGTTCTTC. It specifies CASSQPSGRSYNEQFF.